This T cell receptor (beta chain) was sequenced in a study of blood T cell repertoires in COVID-19. Study-level information: The United States, Italy and Spain supplied acute and convalescent COVID-19 samples.

In germline, CDR1 is SNHLY, CDR2 FYNNEI. V shed 4 bases and J shed 8 bases, with 3 bases lying between them. The CDR3 runs 11 residues. Repertoires were generated with immunoSEQ multiplex PCR, while TCRdb's copy carries only in-frame clones and drops some. The table shows nearly 250,000 clones, with about 87% occurring only once. All enrollees were roughly 18 to 95 years old and from some 24 US areas. The sequencing sample was made of PBMCs or T cells enriched from blood (not recorded which). The chain couples TRBV2 to TRBJ1-6, with unresolved D. The clonotype comes from a man between 50 and 59 years old who had been exposed to COVID-19. This chain's CDR3 is CASSADSPLHF. CDR3 DNA sequence: TGTGCCAGCAGTGCGGATTCACCCCTCCACTTT.